The 9 T cell receptor beta chains given below trace back to one sample, sequenced in a study of blood T cell repertoires in COVID-19. Using immunoSEQ multiplex PCR, the repertoire was profiled, and TCRdb retains in-frame clones only, with some absent. The table lists over 95,000 clones, 75% to 85% of them singletons, with more than 9% in the top ten. The sample taken for sequencing was peripheral blood. These TCRs come from a human donor in a cohort sampled during active COVID-19.

As for this clone: This sample also contains other DNA sequences that code for the same CDR3. J is TRBJ2-7 and V is TRBV5-1, with D possibly being TRBD1 (7 bases). Trimming shortened V by 0 bases and J by 0 bases, and 10 bases separated the two germline ends. CDR3 length: 15 residues. CDR1 and CDR2 from the germline V gene are SGHRS and YFSETQ. CDR3 region: CASSLGGDSSYEQYF. CDR3 in DNA: TGCGCCAGCAGCTTGGGGGGGGACAGCTCCTACGAGCAGTACTTC.

The V call is TRBV30, the J call TRBJ1-1, with D maybe TRBD1 (5 bases). Germline V CDR1 and CDR2: GTSNPN, SVGIG (reference sequence). V was trimmed by 3 bases and J by 0 bases, leaving 5 bases between them. The CDR3 covers 12 residues. Here the CDR3 reads CAWRTVNTEAFF. The CDR3 coding sequence is TGTGCCTGGAGGACAGTGAACACTGAAGCTTTCTTT.

V gene TRBV5-6 combines with J gene TRBJ1-3, with 9 positions matching TRBD1. The CDR3 has 15 residues. Germline V gives CDR1 SGHDT, CDR2 YYEEEE. The V and J ends lost 0 bases and 2 bases, in that order; junction bases with no gene match: 0. CDR3 in amino acids: CASSLGQGAGNTIYF. The CDR3 bases are TGTGCCAGCAGCTTGGGACAGGGGGCTGGAAACACCATATATTTT.

This chain uses TRBV7-9 with TRBJ2-7; a weak D match, TRBD1 (5 bases). The ends were cut back, 6 bases at V and 1 base at J, with 13 bases in the middle. CDR1 and CDR2 from the germline V gene are SEHNR and FQNEAQ (reference sequence). This CDR3 spans 14 amino acids. CDR3 coding DNA: TGTGCCAGCAGTCGCCCGACAGAATCCTACGAGCAGTACTTC. It is translated as CASSRPTESYEQYF.

This clone has just one count. The chain has TRBV11-2 and TRBJ2-3, with D possibly being TRBD2 (5 bases). The CDR3 spans 17 residues. Trimming removed 3 bases at V and 6 bases at J, with 22 bases between. Germline V gives CDR1 SGHAT, CDR2 FQNNGV. The CDR3: CASSFRAPLGSGDTQYF. The CDR3 DNA is TGTGCCAGCAGCTTTAGGGCCCCCCTCGGAAGCGGCGATACGCAGTATTTT.

The chain links TRBV10-1 to TRBJ1-1, with no clear D. This CDR3 spans 17 amino acids. Germline loops: CDR1 WNHNN, CDR2 SYGVQD (reference sequence). V was trimmed by 4 bases and J by 1 base, leaving 19 bases between them. The CDR3 reads CASSGWGCGVKNTEAFF. The CDR3 DNA sequence: TGCGCCAGCAGTGGATGGGGTTGCGGGGTGAAGAACACTGAAGCTTTCTTT.

This rearrangement joins TRBV4-1 to TRBJ2-7, with 7 bases matching TRBD1. The V gene's germline CDR1 is MGHRA and CDR2 YSYEKL. With 0 bases clipped from V and 7 bases from J, the junction kept 12 bases outside the gene matches. The CDR3 is made up of 16 amino acids. The CDR3 here is CASSQELTGTYVEQYF. As DNA, the CDR3 is TGCGCCAGCAGCCAAGAGCTGACAGGGACCTACGTTGAGCAGTACTTC.

The chain uses TRBV25-1 and TRBJ2-5, with 9 nucleotides matching TRBD2. This CDR3 spans 18 amino acids. Per germline, CDR1 MGHDK and CDR2 SYGVNS. Trimming removed 4 bases from V and 9 bases from J; junction bases left unmatched: 21. Written as DNA, the CDR3 is TGTGCCAGCAGTGCAAGCCCAGGGGCTAGCGGGACGGGTGGGGCCCAGTACTTC. It codes for CASSASPGASGTGGAQYF.

The chain links TRBV5-1 to TRBJ1-1; 12 positions agree with TRBD1. The V and J ends lost 5 bases and 1 base, in that order; junction bases with no gene match: 15. CDR1 is SGHRS, CDR2 YFSETQ, per germline. CDR3 length equals 19 residues. CDR3 coding DNA: TGCGCCAGCAGAACCGGGACAGGGGGCGCGGGGCGGAGGAACACTGAAGCTTTCTTT. Its protein is CASRTGTGGAGRRNTEAFF.